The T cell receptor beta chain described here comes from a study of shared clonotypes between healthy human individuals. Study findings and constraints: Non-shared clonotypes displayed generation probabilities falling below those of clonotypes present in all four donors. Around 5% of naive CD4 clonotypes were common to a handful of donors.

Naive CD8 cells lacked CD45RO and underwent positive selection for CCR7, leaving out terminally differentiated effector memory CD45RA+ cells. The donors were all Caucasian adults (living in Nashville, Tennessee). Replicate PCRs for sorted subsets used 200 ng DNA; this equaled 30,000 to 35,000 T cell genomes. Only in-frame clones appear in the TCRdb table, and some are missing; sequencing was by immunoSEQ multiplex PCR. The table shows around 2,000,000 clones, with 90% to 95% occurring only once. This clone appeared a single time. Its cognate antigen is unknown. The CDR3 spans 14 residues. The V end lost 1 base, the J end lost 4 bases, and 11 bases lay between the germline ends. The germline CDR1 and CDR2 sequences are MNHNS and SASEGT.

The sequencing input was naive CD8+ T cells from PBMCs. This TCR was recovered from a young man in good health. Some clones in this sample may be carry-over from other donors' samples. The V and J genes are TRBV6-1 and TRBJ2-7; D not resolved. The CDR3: CASSEGGSGYEQYF. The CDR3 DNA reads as TGTGCCAGCAGTGAAGGGGGTAGTGGGTACGAGCAGTACTTC.